This T cell receptor (beta chain) stems from a study of T cell repertoires in ileal Crohn's disease. Method: immunoSEQ multiplex PCR; TCRdb's copy keeps in-frame clones and lacks some. Here the sample spans 13,000 or so clones, 60% to 70% being singletons. Trimming cost V 4 bases and J 8 bases; bases outside gene matches: 8. The CDR3 spans 15 residues. Germline assignment: CDR1 SGHTA and CDR2 FQGNSA. Noted time point: neoterminal ileum biopsy at postoperative endoscopy, about 6 months after surgery. The source of this sequence is an adult with Crohn's disease. Sequenced sample: ileal tissue. The rearrangement joins TRBV7-2 to TRBJ2-1; 10 bases are a match to TRBD1. This CDR3 is CASSSRDRGIHEQFF. CDR3 nucleotide sequence: TGTGCCAGCAGCTCCCGGGACAGGGGCATCCATGAGCAGTTCTTC.